The 30 T cell receptor beta chains given below trace back to one sample, sequenced in a study of tumor-infiltrating lymphocytes in primary liver carcinoma. Priming with a constant-region primer yielded TCR beta cDNA from about 510 ng total RNA. Modified slightly, ARM-PCR produced TCR beta libraries over three nested multiplex PCR rounds. The two initial PCR rounds, about 9 cycles each, used TRBV1-TRBV30 forward and C-beta reverse primers. Using its own MiXCR run on the multiplex PCR reads, TCRdb lists one record per CDR3 protein. The sample records over 250,000 distinct CDR3 sequences, almost 60% being singletons. Out of unsorted whole blood came the blood RNA, and germline DNA was extracted as well. The sample comprised peripheral blood. These receptors were collected from a woman in her thirties with primary liver carcinoma and hepatitis B virus infection.

Concerning this clonotype itself: Sequence at one end of the junction differs from germline and may be a read error. The gene calls are TRBV4-2 and TRBJ2-6, with D maybe TRBD1 (5 bases). The CDR3 consists of 16 residues. Germline V gene lookup returns CDR1 LGHNA and CDR2 YNFKEQ. The DNA of the CDR3 is TGTGCCAGCAACCAAGATAGAATCACTGGGGCCAACGTCCTGGCTTTC. It encodes CASNQDRITGANVLAF.

This sequence joins TRBV11-3 and TRBJ2-7; possible D gene TRBD1, 6 bases. The CDR3 contains 14 residues. V lost 6 bases to trimming and J lost 1 base, with 13 bases between them. Germline V gene lookup returns CDR1 SGHNT and CDR2 YENEEA. The CDR3 region is CASSPQGVSYEQYF. CDR3 DNA sequence: TGTGCCAGCAGTCCACAGGGAGTATCCTACGAGCAGTACTTC.

As concerns this clonotype: One end of the junction is discordant with germline, which a read error may explain. The V and J genes are TRBV11-2 and TRBJ1-1, with a weak D call TRBD1 (5 bases). This CDR3 has 13 residues. Germline CDR1 is SGHAT and CDR2 is FQNNGV. The CDR3 sequence: CTSSEGQNTEAFF. The CDR3 DNA sequence: TGTACCAGCAGCGAAGGACAGAACACTGAAGCTTTCTTT. The whole variable domain, remainder taken from reference TRBV11-2 and TRBJ1-1, is EAGVAQSPRYKIIEKRQSVAFWCNPISGHATLYWYQQILGQGPKLLIQFQNNGVVDDSQLPKDRFSAERLKGVDSTLKIQPAKLEDSAVYLCTSSEGQNTEAFFGQGTRLTVV.

This clonotype was observed a single time. This may arise from a read error, as a much more abundant clone is one base away. The chain is built from TRBV12-3 or TRBV12-4 and TRBJ1-5; D not resolved. CDR3 length: 15 amino acids. DNA for the CDR3: TGTGCCATCAGTTTCGCCGGTGGTAGCAATCAGCCCCAGCATTTT. As protein: CAISFAGGSNQPQHF.

This chain joins TRBV28 and TRBJ1-5, with 7 bases aligning to TRBD1. This CDR3 comprises 14 residues. V lost 10 bases and J lost 12; bases outside the gene matches: 18. Germline values: CDR1 MDHEN, CDR2 SYDVKM. CDR3 in amino acids: CATCQGVWSYLQHF. The CDR3 DNA follows: TGTGCCACCTGTCAGGGGGTCTGGTCCTACCTCCAGCATTTT.

The V call is TRBV12-5, the J call TRBJ2-7; D might be TRBD1 (6 bases). Germline CDR1 and CDR2: LGHNT and FRNRAP. V shed 7 bases and J shed 3 bases, with 16 bases lying between them. The CDR3 is 14 residues long. CDR3 sequence reads: CASAPPDRNYEQYF. The CDR3 DNA is TGTGCTAGTGCCCCACCGGACAGAAACTACGAGCAGTACTTC.

Concerning this clonotype itself: This could be a read error, since a much larger clone is one nucleotide away. V gene TRBV6-1 combines with J gene TRBJ2-1, with a tentative D call TRBD2 (6 bases). V lost 8 bases, J lost 4 bases, and 15 bases lay in between. Looked up from germline, CDR1 is MNHNS and CDR2 is SASEGT. The CDR3 has 14 amino acids. This CDR3 reads CASCVDGRYNEQFF. For the CDR3, the DNA is TGTGCCAGCTGTGTGGACGGGAGATACAATGAGCAGTTCTTC.

As to this clonotype: No conserved phenylalanine or tryptophan is present at the end of the CDR3, so a read error is the likely explanation. V is TRBV29-1 and J is TRBJ1-1, with a tentative D call TRBD1 (6 bases). V dropped 7 bases and J dropped 4 bases, with 25 bases sitting between them. The germline gives CDR1 SQVTM, CDR2 ANQGSEA. CDR3 length: 16 residues. Here the CDR3 reads CSANNRVWGMSTEAFS. In nucleotides, the CDR3 is TGCAGCGCAAACAACAGGGTCTGGGGAATGAGCACTGAAGCTTTCTCT.

In this sample, this clonotype turned up many times. The chain combines TRBV11-2 with TRBJ2-3; 8 bases map to TRBD2. V was clipped by 5 bases and J by 2 bases; unmatched bases: 12. CDR1 is SGHAT, CDR2 FQNNGV, per germline. CDR3 size: 17 residues. The CDR3 bases are TGTGCCAGCAGCCCCCGGGAGCGGCGGGAGGCCACAGATACGCAGTATTTT. Residues: CASSPRERREATDTQYF.

The chain's CDR3 is CAWSVSLIYGYTF. The DNA for the CDR3 is TGTGCCTGGAGTGTATCCCTGATCTATGGCTACACCTTC. The V call is TRBV30, the J call TRBJ1-2; no definite D call. Per the germline V gene, CDR1 is GTSNPN and CDR2 is SVGIG (reference sequence). V lost 0 bases, J lost 4 bases, and 9 bases lay in between. The CDR3 runs 13 residues.

In the case of this clonotype: A read error may produce the germline difference seen at one junction end. This chain joins TRBV7-2 and TRBJ2-7; tentatively, D is TRBD2 (5 bases). CDR1 and CDR2 from the germline V gene are SGHTA and FQGNSA. CDR3 size: 14 residues. Written as DNA, the CDR3 is TGTGCCAGTAGCTATGGGAACGTCCGGGGCGAGCAGTACTTC. Encoded protein: CASSYGNVRGEQYF.

The genes are TRBV12-3 or TRBV12-4 and TRBJ1-1; D is unresolved. Trimming took off 3 bases at V and 7 bases at J, with 6 bases between the two ends. The CDR3 covers 11 residues. The CDR3 DNA sequence: TGTGCCAGCAGTTTGCCACTTGAAGCTTTCTTT. This codes for CASSLPLEAFF.

On this clonotype itself: The junction differs from germline at one of its ends, possibly a read error. V gene TRBV12-3 or TRBV12-4 combines with J gene TRBJ2-7; the match to TRBD2 covers 7 bases. The CDR3 is made up of 14 amino acids. The CDR3 sequence: CASSSVGGPYEQYF. Written as DNA, the CDR3 is TGTGCTAGCAGTTCGGTGGGAGGGCCCTACGAGCAGTACTTC.

The sample holds a few counts of this clonotype. This chain joins TRBV7-9 and TRBJ1-2; the D gene is possibly TRBD1 (6 bases). The CDR3 extends over 16 amino acids. V was pared by 5 bases and J by 2 bases, with 18 bases between. The germline V gene has CDR1 SEHNR and CDR2 FQNEAQ (reference sequence). The DNA of the CDR3 is TGTGCCAGCAGCAAAAAGACAGGAGGAACCAACTATGGCTACACCTTC. Translation gives CASSKKTGGTNYGYTF.

This clonotype occurred a few times. The gene calls are TRBV11-2 and TRBJ1-1, with D hard to call. Trimming stripped 3 bases from V and 14 bases from J, with 22 bases between. The CDR3 runs to 14 residues. CDR1 is SGHAT, CDR2 FQNNGV, per germline. CDR3 nucleotides: TGTGCCAGCAGCTTCGGCGGTGACACTCGGGCCCGGTTCTTT. It translates to CASSFGGDTRARFF.

This clonotype was detected many times. The J gene is TRBJ2-5, the V gene TRBV11-3; D tentatively fits TRBD1 or TRBD2 (5 bases each). The CDR3 covers 12 residues. The V end was cut by 3 bases, the J end by 3 bases, with 5 bases between. Germline values: CDR1 SGHNT, CDR2 YENEEA. CDR3 nucleotides: TGTGCCAGCAGCTTGGGGGAAGAGACCCAGTACTTC. Encoded protein: CASSLGEETQYF.

This clonotype was counted many times. The chain uses TRBV4-2 and TRBJ1-5; D gene unclear. The CDR3 length is 15 residues. V was shortened by 0 bases and J by 3 bases, with 9 bases between the two germline ends. CDR1 and CDR2 (germline): LGHNA, YNFKEQ. The chain's CDR3 is CASSQDAQPNQPQHF. CDR3 in DNA: TGTGCCAGCAGCCAAGATGCGCAGCCCAATCAGCCCCAGCATTTT.

A remark on this clonotype: A read error is possible here, since a much larger clone lies one base away. The chain combines TRBV4-1 with TRBJ1-2; D possibly corresponds to TRBD1 (5 bases). Germline CDR1 and CDR2: MGHRA and YSYEKL. The CDR3 runs 15 residues. The V gene lost 2 bases and the J gene lost 0 bases, with 10 bases spanning the gap. DNA of the CDR3: TGCGCCAGCAGCCAACCCGACAGACCTAACTATGGCTACACCTTC. Translating it yields CASSQPDRPNYGYTF.

Of note for this clonotype: This may arise from a read error, as a much more abundant clone is one base away. The chain's CDR3 is CASSQDLVGADNEQFF. The DNA of the CDR3 is TGCGCCAGCAGCCAAGATCTAGTGGGAGCGGACAATGAGCAGTTCTTC. The chain has TRBV4-1 and TRBJ2-1, with D perhaps TRBD2 (5 bases). CDR3 size: 16 residues. The V end was cut by 0 bases, the J end by 5 bases, with 14 bases between. Germline V CDR1 and CDR2: MGHRA, YSYEKL.

The rearrangement joins TRBV2 to TRBJ2-5; D perhaps matches TRBD2 (6 bases). The CDR3 extends over 14 amino acids. V was shortened by 6 bases and J by 0 bases, with 11 bases between the two germline ends. The germline CDR1 and CDR2 sequences are SNHLY and FYNNEI. DNA of the CDR3: TGTGCCAGCAGGACTAGTGGGTACCAAGAGACCCAGTACTTC. It is translated as CASRTSGYQETQYF.

Comments on this clonotype: This may be a read error: a much more frequent sequence differs by one nucleotide. This sequence joins TRBV14 and TRBJ2-2; TRBD2 matches at 11 bases. This CDR3 is built from 16 residues. Germline CDR1 and CDR2: SGHDN and FVKESK. The CDR3 bases are TGTGCCAGCAACCAAGATGTAGGACTAGCGGGCGGGGAGCTGTTTTTT. This encodes CASNQDVGLAGGELFF.

To note about this clonotype: The conserved phenylalanine or tryptophan is not found at the CDR3 terminus, so this likely reflects a read error. The chain links TRBV4-1 to TRBJ2-5; perhaps D is TRBD1 or TRBD2 (5 bases each). The germline V gene has CDR1 MGHRA and CDR2 YSYEKL. V dropped 2 bases and J dropped 3 bases, with 13 bases sitting between them. The CDR3 contains 15 residues. The CDR3 protein is CASSQSGTAKETQYL. Here the CDR3 DNA reads TGCGCCAGCAGCCAATCCGGGACGGCTAAAGAGACCCAGTACCTC.

This clonotype was seen ten or more times. V and J are TRBV29-1 and TRBJ2-2; D gene uncertain. V lost 5 bases and J lost 6, with 4 bases in between. Per germline, CDR1 SQVTM and CDR2 ANQGSEA. This CDR3 is built from 10 residues. In DNA form, the CDR3 reads TGCAGCGTTCTGGCCGGGGAGCTGTTTTTT. Translated, it gives CSVLAGELFF.

In regard to this clonotype: A much larger clone lies a single base off, so this may be a read error. V is TRBV11-2 and J is TRBJ2-5; no clear D. This CDR3 spans 14 amino acids. Germline loops: CDR1 SGHAT, CDR2 FQNNGV. CDR3 amino acids: CASSLIRPEETLYF. DNA for the CDR3: TGTGCCAGCAGCTTAATTCGGCCCGAAGAGACCCTGTACTTC.

Points on this clonotype: Here the CDR3 omits its conserved ending phenylalanine or tryptophan, so a read error is the likely source. V usage is TRBV11-2 and J usage is TRBJ2-3, with 7 nucleotides matching TRBD2. The V gene's germline CDR1 is SGHAT and CDR2 FQNNGV. The V gene end was trimmed by 8 bases and the J gene end by 8 bases; junction bases not matched to a gene: 16. CDR3 length equals 15 residues. The CDR3 reads CASGSWAGVVGTQYY. For the CDR3, the DNA is TGTGCCAGCGGATCCTGGGCGGGAGTGGTGGGTACGCAGTATTAT.

This clonotype was counted between two and nine times. This chain uses TRBV13 with TRBJ2-3; 7 nucleotides match TRBD1. CDR1 and CDR2 (germline): PRHDT, FYEKMQ (reference sequence). There are 16 residues in the CDR3. V was clipped by 5 bases and J by 0 bases; unmatched bases: 8. CDR3 coding DNA: TGTGCCAGCAGCCGGGGACAGCGCACTAGCACAGATACGCAGTATTTT. It translates to CASSRGQRTSTDTQYF.

The chain is built from TRBV29-1 and TRBJ1-6; D unresolved. V shed 4 bases and J shed 7 bases, with 14 bases lying between them. This CDR3 contains 14 residues. Germline V gene lookup returns CDR1 SQVTM and CDR2 ANQGSEA. Written as DNA, the CDR3 is TGCAGCGTTGTGGAGAAATCCGTGAATTCACCCCTCCACTTT. This gives the protein CSVVEKSVNSPLHF.

This clonotype has just a few counts. The chain employs TRBV12-3 or TRBV12-4 and TRBJ1-2; TRBD1 agrees at 9 bases. The CDR3 spans 15 residues. Germline trimming cut 8 bases from V and 6 bases from J; bases unmatched to any gene: 13. The CDR3 nucleotides read TGTGCCAGCTCTCAATCCGGGACAGGGCGTAATGGCTACACCTTC. This codes for CASSQSGTGRNGYTF.

Worth noting for this clonotype: A clone one base away is much larger, so this may be a read error. CDR3 sequence reads: CASSLGGGYTF. DNA of the CDR3: TGTGCCAGCAGCCTAGGGGGTGGCTACACCTTC. The rearrangement uses TRBV6-5 and TRBJ1-2, with a tentative D call TRBD1 (6 bases). Germline values: CDR1 MNHEY, CDR2 SVGAGI. Trimming left V 6 bases short and J 7 bases short, with 9 bases between. The CDR3 sequence is 11 residues long.

Note on this clonotype: One end of the junction varies from germline; a read error may be responsible. This rearrangement joins TRBV4-2 to TRBJ2-1, with 10 bases aligning to TRBD1. Germline-derived CDR1 and CDR2 are LGHNA and YNFKEQ. The CDR3 length is 13 residues. This chain's CDR3 is CASSWDRGDEHFF. In DNA, the CDR3 is TGTGCCAGCAGTTGGGACAGGGGCGATGAGCACTTCTTC.